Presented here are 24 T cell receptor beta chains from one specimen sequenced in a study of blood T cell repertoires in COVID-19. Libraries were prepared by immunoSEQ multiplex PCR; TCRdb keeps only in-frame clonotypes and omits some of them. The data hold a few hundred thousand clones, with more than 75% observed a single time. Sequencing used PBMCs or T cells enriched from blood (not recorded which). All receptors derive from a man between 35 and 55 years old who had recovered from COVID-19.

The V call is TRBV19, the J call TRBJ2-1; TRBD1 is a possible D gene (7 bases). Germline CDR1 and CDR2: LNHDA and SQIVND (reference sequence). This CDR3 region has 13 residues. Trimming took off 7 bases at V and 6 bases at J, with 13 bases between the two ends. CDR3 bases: TGTGCCAGTACTAACCAGGGGGGCAATGAGCAGTTCTTC. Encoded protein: CASTNQGGNEQFF. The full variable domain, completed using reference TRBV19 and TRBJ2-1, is DGGITQSPKYLFRKEGQNVTLSCEQNLNHDAMYWYRQDPGQGLRLIYYSQIVNDFQKGDIAEGYSVSREKKESFPLTVTSAQKNPTAFYLCASTNQGGNEQFFGPGTRLTVL.

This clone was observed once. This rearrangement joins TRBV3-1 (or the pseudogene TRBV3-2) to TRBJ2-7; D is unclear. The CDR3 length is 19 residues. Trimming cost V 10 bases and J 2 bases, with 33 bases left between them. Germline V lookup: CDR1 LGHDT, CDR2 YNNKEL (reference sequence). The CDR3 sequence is CATYYEVMFGHLPPYEQYF. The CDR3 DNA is TGTGCCACCTACTACGAGGTAATGTTTGGCCATCTACCCCCCTACGAGCAGTACTTC.

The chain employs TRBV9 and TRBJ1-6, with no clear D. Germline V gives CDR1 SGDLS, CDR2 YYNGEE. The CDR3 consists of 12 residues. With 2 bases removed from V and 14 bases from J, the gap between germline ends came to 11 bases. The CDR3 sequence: CASSVSGSTLHF. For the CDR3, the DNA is TGTGCCAGCAGCGTGTCGGGGAGCACCCTCCACTTT.

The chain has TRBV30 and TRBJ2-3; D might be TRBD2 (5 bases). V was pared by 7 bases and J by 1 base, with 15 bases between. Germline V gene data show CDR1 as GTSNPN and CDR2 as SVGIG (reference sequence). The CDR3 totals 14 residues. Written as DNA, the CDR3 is TGTGCCTCTCGGCCGCCGGAGGGCACAGATACGCAGTATTTT. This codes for CASRPPEGTDTQYF.

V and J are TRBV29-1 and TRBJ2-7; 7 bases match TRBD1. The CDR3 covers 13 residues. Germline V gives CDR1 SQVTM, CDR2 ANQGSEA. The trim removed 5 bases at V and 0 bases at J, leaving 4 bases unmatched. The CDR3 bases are TGCAGCGTTACAGGGGCTCCCTCCTACGAGCAGTACTTC. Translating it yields CSVTGAPSYEQYF.

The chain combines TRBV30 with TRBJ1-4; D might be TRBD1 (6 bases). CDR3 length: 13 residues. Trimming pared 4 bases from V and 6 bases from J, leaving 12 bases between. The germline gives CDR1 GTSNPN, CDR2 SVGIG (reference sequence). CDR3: CAWTGGADEKLFF. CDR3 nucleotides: TGTGCCTGGACGGGGGGGGCTGATGAAAAACTGTTTTTT.

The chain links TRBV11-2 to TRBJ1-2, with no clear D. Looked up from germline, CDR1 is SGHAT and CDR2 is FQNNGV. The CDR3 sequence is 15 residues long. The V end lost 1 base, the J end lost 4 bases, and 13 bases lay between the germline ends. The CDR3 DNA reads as TGTGCCAGCAGCTTAGGTGTCAGCACAGCCTATGGCTACACCTTC. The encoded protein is CASSLGVSTAYGYTF.

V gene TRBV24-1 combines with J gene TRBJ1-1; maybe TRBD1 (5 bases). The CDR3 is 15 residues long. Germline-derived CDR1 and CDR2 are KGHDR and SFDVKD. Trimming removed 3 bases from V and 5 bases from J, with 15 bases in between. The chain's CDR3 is CATSDRGHLRTEAFF. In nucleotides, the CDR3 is TGTGCCACCAGTGATCGAGGACATCTCAGGACTGAAGCTTTCTTT.

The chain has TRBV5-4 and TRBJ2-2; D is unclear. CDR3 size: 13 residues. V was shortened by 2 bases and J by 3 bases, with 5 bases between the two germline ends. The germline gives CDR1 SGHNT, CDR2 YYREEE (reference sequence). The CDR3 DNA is TGTGCCAGCAGCTTCTACGACACCGGGGAGCTGTTTTTT. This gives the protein CASSFYDTGELFF.

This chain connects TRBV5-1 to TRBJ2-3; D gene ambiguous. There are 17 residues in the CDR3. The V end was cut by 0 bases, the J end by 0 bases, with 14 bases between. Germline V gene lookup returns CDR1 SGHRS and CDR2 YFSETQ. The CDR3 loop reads CASSLEVALSSTDTQYF. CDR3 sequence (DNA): TGCGCCAGCAGCTTGGAGGTAGCCCTCTCTAGCACAGATACGCAGTATTTT.

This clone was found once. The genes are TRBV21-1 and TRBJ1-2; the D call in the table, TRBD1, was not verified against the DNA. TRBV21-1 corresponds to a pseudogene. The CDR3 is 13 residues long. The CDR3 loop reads CASSGTGNYGYTF. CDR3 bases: TGTGCCAGCTCGGGGACAGGGAACTATGGCTACACCTTC.

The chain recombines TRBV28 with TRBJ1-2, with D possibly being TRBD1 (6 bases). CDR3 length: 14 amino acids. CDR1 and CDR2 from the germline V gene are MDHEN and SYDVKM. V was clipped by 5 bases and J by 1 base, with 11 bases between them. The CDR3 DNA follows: TGTGCCAGCAGTCCAGACAGGTATAACTATGGCTACACCTTC. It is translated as CASSPDRYNYGYTF.

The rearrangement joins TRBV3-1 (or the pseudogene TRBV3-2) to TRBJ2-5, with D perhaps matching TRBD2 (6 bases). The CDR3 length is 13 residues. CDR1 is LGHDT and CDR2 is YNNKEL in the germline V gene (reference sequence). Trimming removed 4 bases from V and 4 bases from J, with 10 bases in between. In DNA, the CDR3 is TGTGCCAGCAGCCTCGGACTAAGAGAGACCCAGTACTTC. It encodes CASSLGLRETQYF.

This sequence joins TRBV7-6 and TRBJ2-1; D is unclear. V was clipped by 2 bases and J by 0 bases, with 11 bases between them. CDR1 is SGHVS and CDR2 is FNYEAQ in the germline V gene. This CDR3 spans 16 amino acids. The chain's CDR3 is CASSLLGGSSYNEQFF. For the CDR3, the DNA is TGTGCCAGCAGCTTATTAGGCGGAAGCTCCTACAATGAGCAGTTCTTC.

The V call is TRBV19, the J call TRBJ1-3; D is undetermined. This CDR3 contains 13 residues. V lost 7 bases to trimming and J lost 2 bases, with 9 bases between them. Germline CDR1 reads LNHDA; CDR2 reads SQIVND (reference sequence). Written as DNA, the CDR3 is TGTGCCAGTAATGTAGCGACTGGAAACACCATATATTTT. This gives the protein CASNVATGNTIYF.

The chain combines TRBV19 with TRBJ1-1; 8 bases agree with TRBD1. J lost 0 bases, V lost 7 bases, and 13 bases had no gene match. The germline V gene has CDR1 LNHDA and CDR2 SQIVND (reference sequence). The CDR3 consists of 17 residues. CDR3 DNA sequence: TGTGCCAGTACCCTCTCACCATCGGGACAGGTGAACACTGAAGCTTTCTTT. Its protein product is CASTLSPSGQVNTEAFF.

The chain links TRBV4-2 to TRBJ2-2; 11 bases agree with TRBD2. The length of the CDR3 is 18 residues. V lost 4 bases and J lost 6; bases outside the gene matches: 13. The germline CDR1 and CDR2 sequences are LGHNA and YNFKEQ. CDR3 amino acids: CASSPNPVAGGPAGELFF. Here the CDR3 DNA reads TGTGCCAGCAGCCCAAATCCTGTAGCGGGGGGGCCCGCCGGGGAGCTGTTTTTT.

CDR3 region: CASSWSLSTEAFF. CDR3 DNA sequence: TGTGCCAGCAGCTGGTCATTGAGCACTGAAGCTTTCTTT. The V call is TRBV7-9, the J call TRBJ1-1, with D unresolved. With 4 bases removed from V and 4 bases from J, the gap between germline ends came to 10 bases. CDR1 SEHNR and CDR2 FQNEAQ come from the germline V gene (reference sequence). The CDR3 has 13 amino acids. Together with reference TRBV7-9 and TRBJ1-1, the CDR3 gives the full variable domain: DTGVSQNPRHKITKRGQNVTFRCDPISEHNRLYWYRQTLGQGPEFLTYFQNEAQLEKSRLLSDRFSAERPKGSFSTLEIQRTEQGDSAMYLCASSWSLSTEAFFGQGTRLTVV.

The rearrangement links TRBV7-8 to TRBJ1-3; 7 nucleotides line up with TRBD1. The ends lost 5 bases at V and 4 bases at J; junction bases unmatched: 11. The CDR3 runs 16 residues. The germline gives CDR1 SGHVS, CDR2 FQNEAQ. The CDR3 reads CASSPPRTGSGNTIYF. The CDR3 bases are TGTGCCAGCAGCCCTCCGCGGACAGGATCAGGAAACACCATATATTTT.

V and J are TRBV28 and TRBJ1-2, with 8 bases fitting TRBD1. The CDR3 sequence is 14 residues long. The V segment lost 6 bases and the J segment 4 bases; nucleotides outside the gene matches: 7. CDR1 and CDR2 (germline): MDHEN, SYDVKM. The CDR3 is CASRGTGFVYGYTF. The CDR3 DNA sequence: TGTGCCAGCAGGGGGACAGGCTTTGTCTATGGCTACACCTTC.

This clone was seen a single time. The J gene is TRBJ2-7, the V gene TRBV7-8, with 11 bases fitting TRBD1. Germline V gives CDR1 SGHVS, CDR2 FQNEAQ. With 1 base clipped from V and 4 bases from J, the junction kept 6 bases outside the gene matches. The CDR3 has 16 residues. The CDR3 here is CASSLEWGQGVYEQYF. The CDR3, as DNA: TGTGCCAGCAGCTTAGAGTGGGGACAGGGGGTATACGAGCAGTACTTC.

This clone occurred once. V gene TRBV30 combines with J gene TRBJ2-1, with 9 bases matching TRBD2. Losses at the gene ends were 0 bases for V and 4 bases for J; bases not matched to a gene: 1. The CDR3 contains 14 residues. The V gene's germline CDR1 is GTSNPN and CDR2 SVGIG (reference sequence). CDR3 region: CAWSVAGGYNEQFF. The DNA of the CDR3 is TGTGCCTGGAGTGTAGCGGGGGGTTACAATGAGCAGTTCTTC.

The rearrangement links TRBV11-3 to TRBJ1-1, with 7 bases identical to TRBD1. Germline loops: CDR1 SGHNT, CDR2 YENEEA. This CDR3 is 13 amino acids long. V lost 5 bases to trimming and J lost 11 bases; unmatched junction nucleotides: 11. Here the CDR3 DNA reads TGTGCCAGCAGCCCAACAGGGGCGCGGTGGGCTTTCTTT. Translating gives CASSPTGARWAFF.

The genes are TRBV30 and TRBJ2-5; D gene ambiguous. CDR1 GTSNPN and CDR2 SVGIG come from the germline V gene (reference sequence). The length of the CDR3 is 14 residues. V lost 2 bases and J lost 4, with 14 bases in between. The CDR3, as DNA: TGTGCCTGGAGTCCCGGGTTCCAAGGAGAGACCCAGTACTTC. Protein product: CAWSPGFQGETQYF.